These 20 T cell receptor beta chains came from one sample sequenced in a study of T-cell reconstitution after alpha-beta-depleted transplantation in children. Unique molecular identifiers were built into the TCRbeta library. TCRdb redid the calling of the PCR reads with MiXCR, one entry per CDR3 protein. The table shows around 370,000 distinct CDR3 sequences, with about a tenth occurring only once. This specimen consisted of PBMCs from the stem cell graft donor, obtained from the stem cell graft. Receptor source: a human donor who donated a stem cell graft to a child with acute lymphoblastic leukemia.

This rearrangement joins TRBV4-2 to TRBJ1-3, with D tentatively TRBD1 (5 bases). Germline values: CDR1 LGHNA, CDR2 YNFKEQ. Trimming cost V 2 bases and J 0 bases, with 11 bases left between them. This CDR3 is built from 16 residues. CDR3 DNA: TGTGCCAGCAGCCAACTGACCGGGGCCTCTGGAAACACCATATATTTT. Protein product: CASSQLTGASGNTIYF.

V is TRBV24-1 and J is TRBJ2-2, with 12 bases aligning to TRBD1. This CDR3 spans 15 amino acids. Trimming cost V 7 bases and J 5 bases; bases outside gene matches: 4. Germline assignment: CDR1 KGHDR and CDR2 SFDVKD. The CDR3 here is CATSRDRGQTGELFF. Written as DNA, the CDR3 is TGTGCCACCAGCAGGGACAGGGGGCAAACCGGGGAGCTGTTTTTT.

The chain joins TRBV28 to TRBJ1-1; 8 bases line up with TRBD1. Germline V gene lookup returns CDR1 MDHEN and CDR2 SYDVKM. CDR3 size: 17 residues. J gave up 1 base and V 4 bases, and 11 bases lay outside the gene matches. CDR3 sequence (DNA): TGTGCCAGCAGTTCAAAGCCTGTGGGGACAGGGAACACTGAAGCTTTCTTT. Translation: CASSSKPVGTGNTEAFF.

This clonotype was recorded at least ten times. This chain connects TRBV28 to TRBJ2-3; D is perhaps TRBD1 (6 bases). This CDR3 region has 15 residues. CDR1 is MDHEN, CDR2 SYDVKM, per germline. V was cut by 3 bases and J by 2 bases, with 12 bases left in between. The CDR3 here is CASSFSEGVTDTQYF. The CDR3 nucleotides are TGTGCCAGCAGTTTTAGCGAGGGGGTCACAGATACGCAGTATTTT.

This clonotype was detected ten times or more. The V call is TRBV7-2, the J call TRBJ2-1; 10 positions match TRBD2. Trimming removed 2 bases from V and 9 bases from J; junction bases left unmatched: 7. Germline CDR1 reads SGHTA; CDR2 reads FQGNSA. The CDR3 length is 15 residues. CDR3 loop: CASSLNSGRTGEQFF. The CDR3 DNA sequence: TGTGCCAGCAGCTTAAATAGCGGGAGGACTGGTGAGCAGTTCTTC.

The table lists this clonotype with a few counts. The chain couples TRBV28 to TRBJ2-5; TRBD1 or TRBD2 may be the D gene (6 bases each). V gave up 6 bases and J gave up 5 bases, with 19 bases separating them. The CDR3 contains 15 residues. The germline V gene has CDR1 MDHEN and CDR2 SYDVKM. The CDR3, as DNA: TGTGCCAGCAGCCAGGGGTCGGGAGATTGGGAGACCCAGTACTTC. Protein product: CASSQGSGDWETQYF.

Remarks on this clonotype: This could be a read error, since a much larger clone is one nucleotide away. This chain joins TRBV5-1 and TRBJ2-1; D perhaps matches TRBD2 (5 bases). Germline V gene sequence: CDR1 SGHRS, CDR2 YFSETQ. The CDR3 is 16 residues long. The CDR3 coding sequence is TGCGCCAGCAGCTTGCTGGAGAGGGCGGGTTCCAATGAGCACTTCTTC. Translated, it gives CASSLLERAGSNEHFF.

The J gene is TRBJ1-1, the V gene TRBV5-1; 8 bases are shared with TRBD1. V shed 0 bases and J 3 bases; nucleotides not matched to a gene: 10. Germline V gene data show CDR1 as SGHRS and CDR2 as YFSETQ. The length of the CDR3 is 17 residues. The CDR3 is CASSLAPDRVGYTEAFF. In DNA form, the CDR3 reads TGCGCCAGCAGCTTGGCCCCGGACAGGGTGGGGTACACTGAAGCTTTCTTT.

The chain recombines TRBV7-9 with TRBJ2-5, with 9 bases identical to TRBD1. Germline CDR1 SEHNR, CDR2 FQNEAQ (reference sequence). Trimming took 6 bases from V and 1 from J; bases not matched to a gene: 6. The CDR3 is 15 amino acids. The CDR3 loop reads CASSLQTGGQETQYF. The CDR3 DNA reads TGTGCCAGCAGTTTGCAGACAGGGGGCCAAGAGACCCAGTACTTC.

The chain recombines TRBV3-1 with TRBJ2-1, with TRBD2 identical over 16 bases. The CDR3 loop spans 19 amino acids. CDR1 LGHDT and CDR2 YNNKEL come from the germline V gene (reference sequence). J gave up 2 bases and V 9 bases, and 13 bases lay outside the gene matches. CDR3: CASRTHPGLAGGPYNEQFF. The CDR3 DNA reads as TGTGCCAGTAGGACTCACCCGGGACTAGCGGGAGGGCCCTACAATGAGCAGTTCTTC.

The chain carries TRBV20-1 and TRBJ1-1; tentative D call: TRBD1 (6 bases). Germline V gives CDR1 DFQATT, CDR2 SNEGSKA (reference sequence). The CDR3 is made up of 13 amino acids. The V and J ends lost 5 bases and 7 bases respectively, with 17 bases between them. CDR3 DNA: TGCAGTGCTTCTACAGGGTCCCTGCATGAAGCTTTCTTT. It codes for CSASTGSLHEAFF.

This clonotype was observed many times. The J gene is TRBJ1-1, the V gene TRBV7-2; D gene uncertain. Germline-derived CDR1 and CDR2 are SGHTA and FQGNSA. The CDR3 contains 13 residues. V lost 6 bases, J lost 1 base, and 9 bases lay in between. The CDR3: CASSSSPNTEAFF. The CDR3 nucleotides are TGTGCCAGCAGTTCATCACCGAACACTGAAGCTTTCTTT.

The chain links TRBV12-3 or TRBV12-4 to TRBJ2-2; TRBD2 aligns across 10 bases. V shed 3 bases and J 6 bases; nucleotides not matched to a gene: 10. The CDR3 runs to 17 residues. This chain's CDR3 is CASSLAPGLAMSGELFF. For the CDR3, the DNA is TGTGCCAGCAGTTTGGCCCCGGGACTAGCGATGTCCGGGGAGCTGTTTTTT.

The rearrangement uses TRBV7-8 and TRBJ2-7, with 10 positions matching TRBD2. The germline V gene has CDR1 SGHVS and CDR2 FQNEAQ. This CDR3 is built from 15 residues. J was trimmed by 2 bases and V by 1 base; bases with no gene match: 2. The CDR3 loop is CASSLELAGTYEQYF. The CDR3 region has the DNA TGTGCCAGCAGCTTAGAACTAGCGGGAACCTACGAGCAGTACTTC.

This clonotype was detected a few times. The CDR3 loop is CSASEGTNEQFF. DNA for the CDR3: TGCAGTGCTAGTGAAGGGACAAATGAGCAGTTCTTC. V usage is TRBV20-1 and J usage is TRBJ2-1, with D maybe TRBD1 (6 bases). Germline V gene sequence: CDR1 DFQATT, CDR2 SNEGSKA (reference sequence). This CDR3 contains 12 residues. V was pared by 3 bases and J by 7 bases, with 10 bases between.

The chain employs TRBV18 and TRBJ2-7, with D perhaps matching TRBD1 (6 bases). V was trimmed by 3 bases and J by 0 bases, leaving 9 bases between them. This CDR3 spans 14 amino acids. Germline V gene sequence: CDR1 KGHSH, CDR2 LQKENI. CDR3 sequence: CASSPADSSYEQYF. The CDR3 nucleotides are TGTGCCAGCTCACCCGCGGACAGCTCCTACGAGCAGTACTTC.

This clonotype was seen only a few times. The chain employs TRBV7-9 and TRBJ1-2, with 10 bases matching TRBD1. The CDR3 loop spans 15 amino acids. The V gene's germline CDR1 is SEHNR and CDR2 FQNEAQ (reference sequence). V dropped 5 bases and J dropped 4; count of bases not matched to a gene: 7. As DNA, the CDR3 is TGTGCCAGCAGCCCAGGGGACAGGGGCCCCTATGGCTACACCTTC. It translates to CASSPGDRGPYGYTF.

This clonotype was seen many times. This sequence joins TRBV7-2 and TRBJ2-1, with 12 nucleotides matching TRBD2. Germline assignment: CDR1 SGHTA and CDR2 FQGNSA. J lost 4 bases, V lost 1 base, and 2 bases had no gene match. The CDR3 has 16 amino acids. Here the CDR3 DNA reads TGTGCCAGCAGCTTAGAACTAGCGGGAGGTTACAATGAGCAGTTCTTC. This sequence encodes CASSLELAGGYNEQFF.

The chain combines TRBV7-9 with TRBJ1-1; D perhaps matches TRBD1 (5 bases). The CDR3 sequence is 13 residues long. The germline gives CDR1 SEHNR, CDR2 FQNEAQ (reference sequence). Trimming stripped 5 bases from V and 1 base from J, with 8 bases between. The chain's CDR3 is CASSRQRNTEAFF. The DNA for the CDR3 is TGTGCCAGCAGCCGACAGCGGAACACTGAAGCTTTCTTT.

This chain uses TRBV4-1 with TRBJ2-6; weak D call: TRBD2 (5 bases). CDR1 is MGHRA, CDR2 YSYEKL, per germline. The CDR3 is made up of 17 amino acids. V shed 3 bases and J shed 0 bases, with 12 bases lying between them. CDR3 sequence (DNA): TGCGCCAGCAGCCAGTCCTTAGGACTCTCTGGGGCCAACGTCCTGACTTTC. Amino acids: CASSQSLGLSGANVLTF.